This is a list of T cell receptor beta chains from one sample in a study of blood T cells in healthy people across ages. Using its own MiXCR run on the 5' RACE reads, TCRdb lists one record per CDR3 protein. The data contain some 780,000 distinct CDR3 sequences, more than 50% of them singletons. Source material: blood. These receptors were collected from a man aged 40-55 years in good health. CDR3s include the opening cysteine and the closing phenylalanine or tryptophan. A D gene is named only where the DNA matches it firmly. Part of the rows lack a size; the others show once, few, many or a class for expanded clones.

size: few; J: TRBJ1-5; D: TRBD1; V: TRBV6-5; CDR3: CASSYPKVQGASNQPQHF; DNA: TGTGCCAGCAGTTACCCGAAAGTGCAGGGGGCGAGCAATCAGCCCCAGCATTTT
size: few; J: TRBJ2-5; D: -; V: TRBV6-1; CDR3: CASSQGTQETQYF; DNA: TGTGCCAGCAGCCAGGGGACTCAAGAGACCCAGTACTTC
size: -; J: TRBJ2-3; D: TRBD1; V: TRBV5-1; CDR3: CASSLVGTEPLVDTQYF; DNA: TGCGCCAGCAGCTTGGTCGGGACAGAGCCTCTTGTAGATACGCAGTATTTT
size: few; J: TRBJ2-3; D: -; V: TRBV20-1; CDR3: CSARAEGPSTDTQYF; DNA: TGCAGTGCTAGAGCGGAAGGGCCAAGCACAGATACGCAGTATTTT
size: few; J: TRBJ1-4; D: -; V: TRBV6-1; CDR3: CASSDTIATNEKLFF; DNA: TGTGCCAGCAGCGACACAATTGCAACTAATGAAAAACTGTTTTTT
size: -; J: TRBJ2-1; D: -; V: TRBV27; CDR3: CASQDGIYNEQFF; DNA: TGTGCCAGCCAGGACGGAATATACAATGAGCAGTTCTTC
size: -; J: TRBJ2-7; D: -; V: TRBV7-2; CDR3: CASSLSQLYEQYF; DNA: TGTGCCAGCAGCCTTAGTCAACTGTACGAGCAGTACTTC
size: -; J: TRBJ2-3; D: TRBD2; V: TRBV5-1; CDR3: CASRLAGVNTDTQYF; DNA: TGCGCCAGCAGACTAGCGGGGGTTAACACAGATACGCAGTATTTT
size: -; J: TRBJ2-5; D: -; V: TRBV28; CDR3: CASKIFLMDNAFQETQYF; DNA: TGTGCCAGCAAAATTTTCCTTATGGACAACGCCTTTCAAGAGACCCAGTACTTC
size: few; J: TRBJ2-7; D: TRBD2; V: TRBV4-1; CDR3: CASSHYLSGSYEQYF; DNA: TGCGCCAGCAGCCACTACCTTAGCGGGAGCTACGAGCAGTACTTC
size: -; J: TRBJ1-6; D: -; V: TRBV25-1; CDR3: CASSEEGSPLHF; DNA: TGTGCCAGCAGTGAAGAAGGATCACCCCTCCACTTT
size: -; J: TRBJ2-7; D: TRBD1; V: TRBV28; CDR3: CASGTGWFYEQYF; DNA: TGTGCCAGCGGGACAGGGTGGTTCTACGAGCAGTACTTC
size: few; J: TRBJ2-7; D: -; V: TRBV29-1; CDR3: CSVGEGGPNEQYF; DNA: TGCAGCGTTGGAGAGGGCGGACCAAACGAGCAGTACTTC
size: -; J: TRBJ2-2; D: -; V: TRBV4-1; CDR3: CASSQEATGELFF; DNA: TGCGCCAGCAGCCAAGAGGCGACCGGGGAGCTGTTTTTT
size: -; J: TRBJ1-2; D: -; V: TRBV20-1; CDR3: CSARDRGSYGYTF; DNA: TGCAGTGCTAGAGACAGGGGAAGCTATGGCTACACCTTC
size: -; J: TRBJ2-3; D: TRBD2; V: TRBV9; CDR3: CASSVGVAGSTDTQYF; DNA: TGTGCCAGCAGCGTAGGAGTAGCGGGGAGCACAGATACGCAGTATTTT
size: -; J: TRBJ2-5; D: -; V: TRBV5-1; CDR3: CASSLASETQYF; DNA: TGTGCCAGCAGCTTAGCTTCCGAGACCCAGTACTTC
size: few; J: TRBJ2-7; D: -; V: TRBV28; CDR3: CASSFGGLFLEQYF; DNA: TGTGCCAGCAGTTTTGGGGGACTGTTCCTGGAGCAGTACTTC
size: -; J: TRBJ2-1; D: TRBD2; V: TRBV20-1; CDR3: CSASSGGLYNEQFF; DNA: TGCAGTGCTAGTAGCGGGGGCTTATACAATGAGCAGTTCTTC
size: -; J: TRBJ2-1; D: TRBD1; V: TRBV20-1; CDR3: CSARGGTGVYNEQFF; DNA: TGCAGTGCTAGAGGAGGGACAGGGGTTTACAATGAGCAGTTCTTC
size: many; J: TRBJ2-7; D: -; V: TRBV27; CDR3: CASSLSSGTYEQYF; DNA: TGTGCCAGCAGCTTATCGTCAGGAACCTACGAGCAGTACTTC
size: -; J: TRBJ2-5; D: -; V: TRBV4-1; CDR3: CASSQSGLQETQYF; DNA: TGCGCCAGCAGCCAATCGGGACTGCAAGAGACCCAGTACTTC
size: -; J: TRBJ2-4; D: -; V: TRBV7-2; CDR3: CASSLAGREDIQYF; DNA: TGTGCCAGCAGCTTAGCGGGCAGGGAAGATATTCAGTACTTC
size: -; J: TRBJ2-5; D: -; V: TRBV20-1; CDR3: CSARDPRSGWAQETQYF; DNA: TGCAGTGCTAGGGACCCCCGGAGCGGGTGGGCCCAAGAGACCCAGTACTTC
size: -; J: TRBJ2-1; D: TRBD2; V: TRBV12-3/TRBV12-4; CDR3: CASSKGGNEQFF; DNA: TGTGCCAGCAGTAAGGGAGGGAATGAGCAGTTCTTC
size: -; J: TRBJ1-4; D: -; V: TRBV20-1; CDR3: CSARDVGLPNEKLFF; DNA: TGCAGTGCTAGAGATGTCGGCCTCCCTAATGAAAAACTGTTTTTT
size: -; J: TRBJ2-1; D: -; V: TRBV20-1; CDR3: CSARIPSYNEQFF; DNA: TGCAGTGCTAGAATTCCTAGCTACAATGAGCAGTTCTTC
size: -; J: TRBJ1-5; D: -; V: TRBV7-2; CDR3: CASSLVNTVGLGNQPQHF; DNA: TGTGCCAGCAGCTTAGTTAATACTGTAGGGCTCGGGAATCAGCCCCAGCATTTT
size: -; J: TRBJ2-1; D: -; V: TRBV20-1; CDR3: CSARGRGSNNEQFF; DNA: TGCAGTGCTAGAGGTCGTGGTAGCAACAATGAGCAGTTCTTC
size: once; J: TRBJ2-3; D: -; V: TRBV5-6; CDR3: CASSGGKNPTDTQYF; DNA: TGTGCCAGCAGCGGAGGCAAAAACCCCACAGATACGCAGTATTTT
size: -; J: TRBJ1-4; D: -; V: TRBV29-1; CDR3: CSVEDPQTGATNEKLFF; DNA: TGCAGCGTTGAAGACCCCCAAACGGGGGCAACTAATGAAAAACTGTTTTTT
size: -; J: TRBJ2-7; D: TRBD2; V: TRBV9; CDR3: CASSVAASGTYEQYF; DNA: TGTGCCAGCAGCGTAGCGGCTAGCGGGACTTACGAGCAGTACTTC
size: -; J: TRBJ2-3; D: -; V: TRBV7-8; CDR3: CASSTPSARSTDTQYF; DNA: TGTGCCAGCAGCACCCCTTCCGCGAGGAGCACAGATACGCAGTATTTT
size: few; J: TRBJ1-5; D: -; V: TRBV6-6; CDR3: CASSYSSGNSNQPQHF; DNA: TGTGCCAGCAGTTACTCTTCAGGGAATAGCAATCAGCCCCAGCATTTT
size: once; J: TRBJ1-1; D: TRBD1; V: TRBV7-9; CDR3: CASSSRGGQGTEAFF; DNA: TGTGCCAGCAGCTCCCGGGGGGGACAGGGAACTGAAGCTTTCTTT
size: -; J: TRBJ2-1; D: TRBD2; V: TRBV7-9; CDR3: CASSYRLAGGGTSYNEQFF; DNA: TGTGCCAGCAGTTACCGCCTAGCGGGAGGGGGAACCTCCTACAATGAGCAGTTCTTC
size: few; J: TRBJ1-2; D: -; V: TRBV11-2; CDR3: CASSLGFYGYTF; DNA: TGTGCCAGCAGCTTGGGCTTCTATGGCTACACCTTC
size: -; J: TRBJ2-7; D: TRBD2; V: TRBV5-1; CDR3: CASSTISGGYEQYF; DNA: TGCGCCAGCAGCACTATTAGCGGGGGCTACGAGCAGTACTTC
size: once; J: TRBJ2-1; D: -; V: TRBV28; CDR3: CASSFFPGKSSYNEQFF; DNA: TGTGCCAGCAGTTTTTTTCCGGGCAAGAGCTCCTACAATGAGCAGTTCTTC
size: -; J: TRBJ2-5; D: -; V: TRBV7-9; CDR3: CASSPSAPQETQYF; DNA: TGTGCCAGCAGCCCGAGCGCGCCACAAGAGACCCAGTACTTC
size: -; J: TRBJ1-2; D: -; V: TRBV7-8; CDR3: CASSSVKGGGRGYTF; DNA: TGTGCCAGCAGCTCCGTTAAGGGCGGCGGCCGTGGCTACACCTTC
size: few; J: TRBJ2-7; D: -; V: TRBV4-3; CDR3: CASSHRDGGGYEQYF; DNA: TGCGCCAGCAGCCACCGGGACGGAGGAGGCTACGAGCAGTACTTC